A selection of T cell receptor beta chains follows, all from one sample in a study of CXCR3-negative and CXCR3-positive naive CD8 T cells. TCRdb reprocessed the 5' RACE reads, keeping one entry per CDR3 protein, no DNA. The sample data list some 130,000 distinct CDR3 sequences. The sequencing input was naive CXCR3- CD8+ T cells from blood. These receptors were obtained from a human donor in good health. Some clones in this sample may be carry-over from other donors' samples. Both conserved end residues are part of each CDR3.

cdr3_aa,v_call,j_call
CASGFGGEEQYF,TRBV5-5,TRBJ2-7
CASSYSAGGPYEQYF,TRBV6-2/TRBV6-3,TRBJ2-7
CASSLEAAPRKLFF,TRBV11-2,TRBJ1-4
CATSSGTDYNEQFF,TRBV6-4,TRBJ2-1
CSVALDYKGETQYF,TRBV29-1,TRBJ2-5
CASSTGLGLSEAFF,TRBV10-3,TRBJ1-1
CASSLSLINEQFF,TRBV7-3,TRBJ2-1
CASSYSQAYTEAFF,TRBV6-5,TRBJ1-1
CASSLRENGGTEAFF,TRBV12-3/TRBV12-4,TRBJ1-1
CASSQDAGGSYNEQFF,TRBV4-3,TRBJ2-1
CASRSYYEQYF,TRBV12-5,TRBJ2-7
CASSLAVGAGVTEAFF,TRBV5-8,TRBJ1-1
CATSPRLDAQMSQYF,TRBV15,TRBJ2-7
CATSGPGYRRNTGELFF,TRBV15,TRBJ2-2
CASSPTEAYEQYF,TRBV7-6,TRBJ2-7
CASSQDWLAGGPGTYEQYF,TRBV14,TRBJ2-7
CASSPTTSGGPGNEQFF,TRBV7-2,TRBJ2-1
CASSLGTSGGADEQFF,TRBV7-9,TRBJ2-1
CAWTAGGDEQFF,TRBV30,TRBJ2-1
CASSIGAEYNEQFF,TRBV19,TRBJ2-1
CASSSPSNRDRITSGGDNEQFF,TRBV5-1,TRBJ2-1
CASSHTGQLNEQFF,TRBV4-1,TRBJ2-1
CASSLALAGSYEQYF,TRBV7-2,TRBJ2-7
CASSPSAATTNEKLFF,TRBV6-5,TRBJ1-4